This TCR beta chain was retrieved from a study of blood T cell repertoires in COVID-19. Looking at the study overall: Acute and convalescent COVID-19 samples came from the United States, Italy and Spain. Nucleic acid was either cDNA or gDNA, and it came from T cells, B-cell-depleted T cells, or PBMCs.

CDR1 is SGHTS and CDR2 is YDEGEE in the germline V gene. The ends lost 4 bases at V and 5 bases at J; junction bases unmatched: 10. This CDR3 region has 16 residues. Per the original methods: Reference gene primer amplification yielded estimated nucleated cell counts. Only in-frame clones appear in the TCRdb table, and some are missing; sequencing was by immunoSEQ multiplex PCR. That table is the source of V, J and clone size, and D and trimming were worked out from the DNA. There are around 120,000 clones in the sample; roughly 85% occur only once, and 2% to 2.5% lies in the top ten. The source material was peripheral blood. This receptor was taken from a man younger than 45 with acute or convalescent COVID-19. The chain combines TRBV5-8 with TRBJ2-7; 12 nucleotides line up with TRBD2. DNA of the CDR3: TGTGCCAGCAGCCTCCACACTACTAGCGGGAGGAACGAGCAGTACGTC. This gives the protein CASSLHTTSGRNEQYV.